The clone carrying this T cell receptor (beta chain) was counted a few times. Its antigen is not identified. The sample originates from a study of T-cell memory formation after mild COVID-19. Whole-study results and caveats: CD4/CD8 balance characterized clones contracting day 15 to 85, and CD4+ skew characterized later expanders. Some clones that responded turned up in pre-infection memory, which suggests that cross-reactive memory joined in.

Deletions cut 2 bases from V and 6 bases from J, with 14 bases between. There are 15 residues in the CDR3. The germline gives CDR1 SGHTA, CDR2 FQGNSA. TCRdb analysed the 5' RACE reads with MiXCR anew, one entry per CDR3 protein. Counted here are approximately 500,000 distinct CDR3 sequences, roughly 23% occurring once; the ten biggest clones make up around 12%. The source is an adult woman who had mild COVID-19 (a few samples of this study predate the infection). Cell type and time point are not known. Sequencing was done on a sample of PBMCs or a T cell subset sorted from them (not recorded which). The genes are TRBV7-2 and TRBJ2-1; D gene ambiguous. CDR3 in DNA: TGTGCCAGCAGCTTAAAAGTAGGGCTAGGCAATGAGCAGTTCTTC. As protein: CASSLKVGLGNEQFF.